Below are 6 T cell receptor beta chains sequenced from a single sample in a study of breast tumors, draining lymph nodes, adjacent tissues. MiXCR was run by TCRdb on the multiplex PCR reads, yielding one entry per CDR3 protein. The sample holds about 15,000 distinct CDR3 sequences; 52% are singletons and the top ten take around 16%. Material for sequencing was tumor-adjacent breast tissue. These receptors originate from a female donor with breast cancer. Some clones in this sample may be carry-over from other donors' samples.

This clonotype came up many times. Being one base from a much bigger clone, this may be a read error. The J gene is TRBJ2-7, the V gene TRBV6-1; tentative D call: TRBD2 (6 bases). Germline assignment: CDR1 MNHNS and CDR2 SASEGT. This CDR3 spans 15 amino acids. This CDR3 is CASSQAAGNTYEQYF. In nucleotides, the CDR3 is TGTGCCAGCAGTCAAGCGGCGGGGAACACCTACGAGCAGTACTTC.

This clonotype was recorded a few times. The chain recombines TRBV10-3 with TRBJ2-2, with a tentative D call TRBD1 (6 bases). The V end was cut by 7 bases, the J end by 6 bases, with 12 bases between. The CDR3 is made up of 13 amino acids. CDR1 ENHRY and CDR2 SYGVKD come from the germline V gene. The DNA for the CDR3 is TGTGCCATCACTACAGGGTCCCCCGGGGAGCTGTTTTTT. Residues: CAITTGSPGELFF.

The table lists this clonotype with many counts. The genes are TRBV5-8 and TRBJ2-5; perhaps TRBD1 as D (5 bases). CDR1 SGHTS and CDR2 YDEGEE come from the germline V gene. Trimming stripped 4 bases from V and 5 bases from J, with 18 bases between. This CDR3 contains 15 residues. The CDR3 reads CASSLVSRGRETQYF. The CDR3 nucleotides are TGTGCCAGCAGCCTGGTTTCTAGGGGCAGGGAGACCCAGTACTTC.

The chain joins TRBV7-2 to TRBJ2-1; D uncertain. Deletions cut 1 base from V and 2 bases from J, with 12 bases between. CDR3 size: 16 residues. The germline gives CDR1 SGHTA, CDR2 FQGNSA. In DNA, the CDR3 is TGTGCCAGCAGCTTAGAAGGCTCCCTCCCCTACAATGAGCAGTTCTTC. This translates into CASSLEGSLPYNEQFF. The variable domain in full, with the rest retrieved from reference TRBV7-2 and TRBJ2-1, is GAGVSQSPSNKVTEKGKDVELRCDPISGHTALYWYRQSLGQGLEFLIYFQGNSAPDKSGLPSDRFSAERTGGSVSTLTIQRTQQEDSAVYLCASSLEGSLPYNEQFFGPGTRLTVL.

Points on this clonotype: Possible read error: a much larger clone is one base away. The V call is TRBV29-1, the J call TRBJ2-1; 11 bases fit TRBD2. The CDR3 loop spans 16 amino acids. Germline V lookup: CDR1 SQVTM, CDR2 ANQGSEA. As DNA, the CDR3 is TGCAGCATTGAAGTAGCGGGGGGGCCCTCGTACAATGAGCAGTTCTTC. Translating it yields CSIEVAGGPSYNEQFF.

This clonotype was recorded only once. The chain is built from TRBV7-9 and TRBJ2-5; 13 positions agree with TRBD2. This CDR3 region has 16 residues. V trimming: 5 bases; J trimming: 3 bases; junction bases outside the gene matches: 6. The germline V gene encodes CDR1 SEHNR and CDR2 FQNEAQ (reference sequence). CDR3 in amino acids: CASSHTGTSGKETQYF. The DNA of the CDR3 is TGTGCCAGCAGCCACACCGGGACTAGCGGGAAAGAGACCCAGTACTTC.